This T cell receptor (beta chain) was captured by sequencing in a study of T cell responses to AZD1222 COVID-19 vaccine. General study results and limits: A reported finding is that nearly half of spike-specific TCRs target unmutated variant regions.

CDR1 and CDR2 (germline): MNHEY, SVGEGT. The length of the CDR3 is 14 residues. Trimming removed 2 bases at V and 4 bases at J, with 8 bases between. The protocol was immunoSEQ multiplex PCR, while the TCRdb copy is restricted to in-frame clones and leaves out a portion. The data contain around 110,000 clones, around nine tenths of them singletons. As to this clone: Its antigen remains unidentified.

V is TRBV6-2 or TRBV6-3 and J is TRBJ2-2; D unresolved. The sequence was obtained from an adult in good health. This specimen was peripheral blood, taken on day 0 of AZD1222 vaccination. The CDR3 DNA reads TGTGCCAGCAGTTACCCTCTTCTCACCGGGGAGCTGTTTTTT. It codes for CASSYPLLTGELFF.